This T cell receptor beta chain comes out of a study of cytomegalovirus exposure and HLA in healthy donors. Unrecorded immune exposure was likely among donors, who were nominally healthy when sampled. Overall study results and limits: In a later analysis, an Asian-associated ancestry cluster reportedly showed fewer N-insertions than the 666-donor mean. There were a few CMV-associated chains whose specificity for CMV antigens was confirmed in vitro.

On this clone itself: Its antigen is still unknown.

13 Jbeta primers and 60 Vbeta primers were used for the PCR. Method: immunoSEQ multiplex PCR; TCRdb's copy keeps in-frame clones and lacks some. Here the sample spans about 82,000 clones, roughly 80% being singletons. CDR1 is GTSNPN, CDR2 SVGIG, per germline (reference sequence). V lost 0 bases and J 0 bases, leaving 11 bases between the germline ends. The CDR3 runs to 15 residues. The origin of this receptor is a woman aged 45-60 years in good health and CMV-seropositive. Sequencing used PBMCs. The chain employs TRBV30 and TRBJ1-1; D unclear. Here the CDR3 reads CAWSVPGGLNTEAFF. CDR3 nucleotide sequence: TGTGCCTGGAGTGTGCCAGGCGGGTTGAACACTGAAGCTTTCTTT. Full variable domain (missing parts from reference TRBV30 and TRBJ1-1): SQTIHQWPATLVQPVGSPLSLECTVEGTSNPNLYWYRQAAGRGLQLLFYSVGIGQISSEVPQNLSASRPQDRQFILSSKKLLLSDSGFYLCAWSVPGGLNTEAFFGQGTRLTVV.